The rows below give T cell receptor beta chains drawn from one sample of a study of T cell changes during pregnancy in multiple sclerosis. Libraries were prepared by immunoSEQ multiplex PCR; TCRdb keeps only in-frame clonotypes and omits some of them. The sample consists of about 60,000 clones, 80% to 95% of them appearing once. The sequenced sample was peripheral blood, obtained in the second trimester of pregnancy. All receptors come from a female donor in good health, enrolled as a control in a pregnancy study. CDR3s include the opening cysteine and the closing phenylalanine or tryptophan. D genes are given only for firm matches. Rows may omit the clone size; those that give it use once, few, many or a size class.

abundance	d_gene	v_gene	j_gene	CDR3nt	CDR3aa
few	TRBD2	TRBV28	TRBJ2-7	TGTGCCAGCAGTTGGACTAGCGGGAGTATCAGCGAGCAGTACTTC	CASSWTSGSISEQYF
-	TRBD2	TRBV11-3	TRBJ2-1	TGTGCCAGCAGCTCCTCCTCCGGGACTAGCGGGAGTCTTATCAATGAGCAGTTCTTC	CASSSSSGTSGSLINEQFF
-	TRBD1	TRBV5-1	TRBJ2-1	TGCGCCAGCAGCTCGAGATTCGGGACAGGGAACTGGGATGAGCAGTTCTTC	CASSSRFGTGNWDEQFF
-	-	TRBV5-4	TRBJ1-1	TGTGCCAGCAGCAGACAAGGGAGGGGCGAGGGGTCTGAAGCTTTCTTT	CASSRQGRGEGSEAFF
-	-	TRBV5-1	TRBJ2-7	TGCGCCAGCAGCTTGGGGGGTAGCGGCTTCGACTACGAGCAGTACTTC	CASSLGGSGFDYEQYF
few	TRBD1	TRBV14	TRBJ1-1	TGTGCCAGCAGCCAAGTTAAGGGGGCAAACACTGAAGCTTTCTTT	CASSQVKGANTEAFF
-	TRBD1	TRBV5-1	TRBJ1-4	TGCGCCAGCAGCTTTACAGGGGGTGAAAAACTGTTTTTT	CASSFTGGEKLFF
once	TRBD1	TRBV28	TRBJ1-4	TGTGCCAGCAGGGTTAGGACAGGGGGCTTTATGAGTTTTTTT	CASRVRTGGFMSFF
-	-	TRBV10-1	TRBJ1-5	TGCGCCAGCAGCTTCCGGGACAAGCCCCAGCATTTT	CASSFRDKPQHF
once	-	TRBV7-9	TRBJ1-2	TGTGCCAGCAGCTTACCAACAGGGATCTATGGCTACACCTTC	CASSLPTGIYGYTF
-	TRBD1	TRBV7-3	TRBJ1-1	TGTGCCAGTTCACCTCGGACAGGGAACACTGAAGCTTTCTTT	CASSPRTGNTEAFF
few	TRBD1	TRBV6-6	TRBJ1-2	TGTGCCAGCAGTAAGGACAGGGGCTATGGCTACACCTTC	CASSKDRGYGYTF
-	-	TRBV5-1	TRBJ2-5	TGCGCCAGCAGCTTTGGTGTGGACTATTTGGGCGAGACCCAGTACTTC	CASSFGVDYLGETQYF
-	TRBD2	TRBV18	TRBJ2-2	TGTGCCAGCTCCCCTGGGACTAGCGGGACCGGGGAGCTGTTTTTT	CASSPGTSGTGELFF
-	-	TRBV6-1	TRBJ1-5	TGTGCCAGCAAGGGGCAAGGGGTTCAGCCCCAGCATTTT	CASKGQGVQPQHF
-	-	TRBV5-1	TRBJ2-3	TGCGCCAGCAGCCTCGCAGATACGCAGTATTTT	CASSLADTQYF
-	-	TRBV9	TRBJ1-1	TGTGCCAGCAGCGACGAACAGAGAAAGAACACTGAAGCTTTCTTT	CASSDEQRKNTEAFF
-	-	TRBV5-8	TRBJ2-5	TGTGCCAGCAGCTTGGACATCCAAGAGACCCAGTACTTC	CASSLDIQETQYF
-	TRBD2	TRBV5-1	TRBJ2-3	TGCGCCAGCAGCGCTGATCCTAGCGGGGGGGCCGGAGATACGCAGTATTTT	CASSADPSGGAGDTQYF
-	TRBD2	TRBV19	TRBJ2-7	TGTGCCAGTAGTATATGGGGACTAGAATACGAGCAGTACTTC	CASSIWGLEYEQYF
-	-	TRBV27	TRBJ2-5	TGTGCCAGCAGTTGGATAGGGAGAGAGACCCAGTACTTC	CASSWIGRETQYF
-	TRBD1	TRBV7-8	TRBJ2-2	TGTGCCAGCAGCTGGGGACAGGCCGGGGAGCTGTTTTTT	CASSWGQAGELFF
-	TRBD2	TRBV6-6	TRBJ2-1	TGTGCCAGCAGTTACACTCGTGGTAGCGGGGAGAATGAGCAGTTCTTC	CASSYTRGSGENEQFF
-	-	TRBV5-1	TRBJ1-1	TGCGCCAGCAGCTGGCGGGTCGACACTGAAGCTTTCTTT	CASSWRVDTEAFF
-	-	TRBV7-2	TRBJ1-5	TGTGCCAGCAGCTTGCGTTTTAATAGCAATCAGCCCCAGCATTTT	CASSLRFNSNQPQHF
-	TRBD1	TRBV2	TRBJ2-7	TGTGCCAGCGGACAGGTCTCCTACGAGCAGTACTTC	CASGQVSYEQYF
few	-	TRBV2	TRBJ1-1	TGTGCCAGCAGGGGGGGATCGGGGGTGAACACTGAAGCTTTCTTT	CASRGGSGVNTEAFF
-	TRBD2	TRBV7-9	TRBJ2-1	TGTGCCAGCAGGAGTGGCGGGAGCGCCCCGGGGAAGTTCTTC	CASRSGGSAPGKFF
-	-	TRBV21-1	TRBJ1-2	TGTGCCAGCAGCACGGAGGATGGCTACACCTTC	CASSTEDGYTF
-	-	TRBV5-4	TRBJ1-1	TGTGCCAGCAGCTTGAACAGGAACACTGAAGCTTTCTTT	CASSLNRNTEAFF
-	-	TRBV6-1	TRBJ2-7	TGTGCCAGCAGCCAAGCGTCAGCCAGCTCCTACGAGCAGTACTTC	CASSQASASSYEQYF
-	-	TRBV27	TRBJ1-1	TGTGCCAGCAGTTTATTGGCGGATATGAACACTGAAGCTTTCTTT	CASSLLADMNTEAFF